The 9 T cell receptor beta chains below come from one sample, sequenced in a study of blood T cell repertoires in COVID-19. Assay: immunoSEQ multiplex PCR; the TCRdb copy retains only in-frame clones and omits some. Of about 200,000 clones detected, 75% to 90% appear once; the ten largest clones hold 3.5% to 5.5%. The sample consisted of PBMCs or T cells enriched from blood (not recorded which). Source of these receptors: a woman in her twenties or thirties who had been exposed to COVID-19.

This chain uses TRBV19 with TRBJ2-6; a possible D gene is TRBD2 (5 bases). Looked up from germline, CDR1 is LNHDA and CDR2 is SQIVND (reference sequence). CDR3 length: 16 amino acids. The germline V and J ends were trimmed by 5 bases and 0 bases, with 11 bases remaining between them. The CDR3 region is CASSPIGSSGANVLTF. The CDR3 nucleotides are TGTGCCAGTAGTCCCATAGGGAGCTCTGGGGCCAACGTCCTGACTTTC.

The V gene is TRBV11-3, the J gene TRBJ2-7; tentative D call: TRBD1 (5 bases). Trimming shortened V by 0 bases and J by 3 bases, and 9 bases separated the two germline ends. CDR1 and CDR2 (germline): SGHNT, YENEEA. The CDR3 has 14 amino acids. Here the CDR3 DNA reads TGTGCCAGCAGCTTAGAAGGGGTAAACTACGAGCAGTACTTC. It is translated as CASSLEGVNYEQYF.

V is TRBV7-9 and J is TRBJ1-6; no clear D. With 5 bases removed from V and 10 bases from J, the gap between germline ends came to 15 bases. CDR3 size: 14 residues. From germline, CDR1 is SEHNR and CDR2 FQNEAQ (reference sequence). CDR3 bases: TGTGCCAGCAGCCCTAGCGGGGAAGGATCACCCCTCCACTTT. Its translation is CASSPSGEGSPLHF.

V and J are TRBV9 and TRBJ1-6; TRBD1 is a possible D gene (6 bases). The V gene lost 0 bases and the J gene lost 7 bases, with 11 bases spanning the gap. Germline-derived CDR1 and CDR2 are SGDLS and YYNGEE. CDR3 length equals 15 residues. The CDR3 reads CASSVEAGVNSPLHF. The CDR3 DNA reads as TGTGCCAGCAGCGTAGAGGCAGGGGTCAATTCACCCCTCCACTTT.

V gene TRBV2 combines with J gene TRBJ1-5; D uncertain. This CDR3 comprises 12 residues. Germline V gives CDR1 SNHLY, CDR2 FYNNEI. The V end was cut by 2 bases, the J end by 11 bases, with 10 bases between. CDR3 nucleotides: TGTGCCAGCAGTGAAACATGGCAGTCCCAGCATTTT. Amino acids: CASSETWQSQHF.

The V gene is TRBV5-1, the J gene TRBJ2-7; maybe TRBD1 (7 bases). CDR1 and CDR2 (germline): SGHRS, YFSETQ. With 1 base removed from V and 0 bases from J, the gap between germline ends came to 11 bases. The CDR3 has 15 residues. The CDR3 DNA follows: TGCGCCAGCAGCTTGCAGGGGGGAAGCTCCTACGAGCAGTACTTC. Its protein product is CASSLQGGSSYEQYF.

The chain joins TRBV15 to TRBJ1-5, with 9 bases identical to TRBD1. The V gene's germline CDR1 is LNHNV and CDR2 YYDKDF (reference sequence). The trim removed 5 bases at V and 2 bases at J, leaving 7 bases unmatched. This CDR3 has 16 amino acids. The CDR3 DNA sequence: TGTGCCACCAGCGCTATACAGGGGGCTCGCAATCAGCCCCAGCATTTT. Its translation is CATSAIQGARNQPQHF.

A single count supports this clone. V usage is TRBV5-4 and J usage is TRBJ2-6, with TRBD1 matching over 9 bases. V gave up 4 bases and J gave up 2 bases; unmatched junction bases: 7. The CDR3 runs to 17 residues. Germline lookup yields CDR1 SGHNT and CDR2 YYREEE (reference sequence). CDR3 in amino acids: CASSGGQGIPGANVLTF. The CDR3 DNA sequence: TGTGCCAGCAGCGGGGGACAGGGCATTCCTGGGGCCAACGTCCTGACTTTC.

V is TRBV19 and J is TRBJ1-5, with a possible D match to TRBD1 (5 bases). The CDR3 totals 15 residues. Germline V gene data show CDR1 as LNHDA and CDR2 as SQIVND (reference sequence). Deletions cut 3 bases from V and 6 bases from J, with 15 bases between. The CDR3 DNA sequence: TGTGCCAGTAGTATTCCGGCAGGGCTTGTTCAGCCCCAGCATTTT. Amino acids: CASSIPAGLVQPQHF.